Listed below are T cell receptor beta chains from one sample, sequenced in a study of shared clonotypes between healthy human individuals. TCRdb's copy holds only in-frame clones and misses some; the assay was immunoSEQ multiplex PCR. The sample has over 950,000 clones; 70% to 85% are singletons. Sample: memory CD4+ T cells from PBMCs. These receptors all come from a man aged 18 to 35 in good health. Some clones in this sample may be carry-over from other donors' samples. The CDR3 runs from the conserved cysteine through the conserved F or W. The order of the fields is V gene, clone size, J gene, D gene, CDR3 protein, CDR3 DNA. A D gene is named only where the DNA matches it firmly. Part of the rows lack a size; the others show once, few, many or a class for expanded clones.

TRBV19,NA,TRBJ2-2,TRBD2,CASSLSLAGDTGELFF,TGTGCCAGTAGTTTGTCACTAGCGGGAGACACCGGGGAGCTGTTTTTT
TRBV7-7,NA,TRBJ1-3,NA,CASSLGQAGNTIYF,TGTGCCAGCAGCTTAGGACAGGCTGGAAACACCATATATTTT
TRBV6-1,once,TRBJ1-2,NA,CASRPGTGYGYTF,TGTGCCAGCAGGCCGGGGACGGGCTATGGCTACACCTTC
TRBV28,NA,TRBJ2-7,TRBD2,CASRVLAGPYEQYF,TGTGCCAGCAGGGTGCTAGCGGGGCCCTACGAGCAGTACTTC
TRBV9,NA,TRBJ2-1,TRBD2,CDSSPGTSGSEGQFF,TGTGACAGCAGCCCCGGGACTAGCGGGAGTGAAGGGCAGTTCTTC
TRBV13,NA,TRBJ1-4,TRBD1,CASSSTGGGEKLFF,TGTGCCAGCAGCTCGACAGGGGGCGGTGAAAAACTGTTTTTT
TRBV7-2,NA,TRBJ2-2,NA,CASSFLGSGMAGELFF,TGTGCCAGCAGCTTCCTCGGGTCTGGCATGGCCGGGGAGCTGTTTTTT
TRBV5-1,NA,TRBJ2-3,NA,CASSLLAYSTDTQYF,TGCGCCAGCAGCTTGTTAGCATACAGCACAGATACGCAGTATTTT
TRBV7-9,NA,TRBJ2-2,NA,CASTLLHTGELFF,TGTGCCAGCACCCTTCTTCACACCGGGGAGCTGTTTTTT
TRBV30,few,TRBJ2-2,TRBD2,CAWRLAGVNTGELFF,TGTGCCTGGAGACTAGCGGGGGTCAACACCGGGGAGCTGTTTTTT
TRBV28,NA,TRBJ1-2,TRBD1,CASSLGRGQGYSGYTF,TGTGCCAGCAGTCTGGGTCGCGGACAGGGATATAGTGGCTACACCTTC
TRBV6-1,NA,TRBJ2-7,TRBD2,CASSDAGTSAYEQYF,TGTGCCAGCAGTGATGCCGGGACTAGCGCCTACGAGCAGTACTTC
TRBV19,NA,TRBJ2-1,TRBD2,CASSGLAGDDNEQFF,TGTGCCAGTAGTGGGCTGGCGGGAGACGACAATGAGCAGTTCTTC
TRBV5-4,NA,TRBJ2-7,TRBD1,CASSYGDRADEQYF,TGTGCCAGCAGCTACGGGGACAGGGCCGACGAGCAGTACTTC
TRBV1,NA,TRBJ2-1,NA,CTSSQVGTSGRGSYNEQFF,TGCACCAGCAGCCAAGTCGGGACTAGCGGGAGGGGGTCCTACAATGAGCAGTTCTTC
TRBV5-3,NA,TRBJ2-7,NA,CARRGRAATYEQYF,TGTGCCAGAAGAGGCAGGGCGGCAACCTACGAGCAGTACTTC
TRBV11-2,NA,TRBJ1-6,TRBD1,CASSPGQIPSPLHF,TGTGCCAGCAGCCCGGGACAGATCCCTTCACCCCTCCACTTT
TRBV7-2,NA,TRBJ2-5,NA,CASSLSRETQYF,TGTGCCAGCAGCTTAAGTAGGGAGACCCAGTACTTC
TRBV4-2,NA,TRBJ2-4,NA,CASSQDTGKNIQYF,TGTGCCAGCAGCCAAGATACAGGCAAAAACATTCAGTACTTC
TRBV7-3,NA,TRBJ2-1,NA,CASSLDAKQSYNEQFF,TGTGCCAGCAGCTTAGACGCGAAGCAGTCCTACAATGAGCAGTTCTTC
TRBV5-1,NA,TRBJ1-1,TRBD1,CASSPRTGRWITEAFF,TGCGCCAGCAGCCCCAGGACAGGGCGGTGGATAACTGAAGCTTTCTTT
TRBV10-1,NA,TRBJ1-1,NA,CASSGPPGDATPTNTEAFF,TGCGCCAGCAGTGGTCCCCCGGGGGACGCCACCCCCACGAACACTGAAGCTTTCTTT
TRBV28,NA,TRBJ2-7,TRBD2,CASSPRAGGRNEQYF,TGTGCCAGCAGTCCTCGGGCGGGAGGGCGGAACGAGCAGTACTTC
TRBV14,NA,TRBJ2-7,NA,CASSQVGGLSYEQYF,TGTGCCAGCAGCCAAGTGGGGGGGCTAAGCTACGAGCAGTACTTC
TRBV7-6,once,TRBJ2-5,NA,CASSFMGETQYF,TGTGCCAGCAGTTTCATGGGCGAGACCCAGTACTTC
TRBV9,NA,TRBJ2-5,NA,CASSVGGYQETQYF,TGTGCCAGCAGCGTAGGGGGTTACCAAGAGACCCAGTACTTC
TRBV4-3,NA,TRBJ2-3,TRBD2,CASSFRSGTQYF,TGCGCCAGCAGCTTCCGTAGCGGGACGCAGTATTTT
TRBV30,NA,TRBJ1-1,NA,CAWSATWDTEAFF,TGTGCCTGGAGTGCAACTTGGGACACTGAAGCTTTCTTT
TRBV9,NA,TRBJ2-7,TRBD1,CASSVGLGTGSHEQYF,TGTGCCAGCAGCGTAGGTCTCGGGACAGGGTCCCACGAGCAGTACTTC
TRBV7-6,NA,TRBJ1-3,TRBD1,CASSPGQGFGNTIYF,TGTGCCAGCAGCCCCGGACAGGGCTTCGGAAACACCATATATTTT
TRBV28,few,TRBJ2-7,TRBD2,CASSFKGGTYEQYF,TGTGCCAGCAGTTTTAAGGGAGGGACCTACGAGCAGTACTTC